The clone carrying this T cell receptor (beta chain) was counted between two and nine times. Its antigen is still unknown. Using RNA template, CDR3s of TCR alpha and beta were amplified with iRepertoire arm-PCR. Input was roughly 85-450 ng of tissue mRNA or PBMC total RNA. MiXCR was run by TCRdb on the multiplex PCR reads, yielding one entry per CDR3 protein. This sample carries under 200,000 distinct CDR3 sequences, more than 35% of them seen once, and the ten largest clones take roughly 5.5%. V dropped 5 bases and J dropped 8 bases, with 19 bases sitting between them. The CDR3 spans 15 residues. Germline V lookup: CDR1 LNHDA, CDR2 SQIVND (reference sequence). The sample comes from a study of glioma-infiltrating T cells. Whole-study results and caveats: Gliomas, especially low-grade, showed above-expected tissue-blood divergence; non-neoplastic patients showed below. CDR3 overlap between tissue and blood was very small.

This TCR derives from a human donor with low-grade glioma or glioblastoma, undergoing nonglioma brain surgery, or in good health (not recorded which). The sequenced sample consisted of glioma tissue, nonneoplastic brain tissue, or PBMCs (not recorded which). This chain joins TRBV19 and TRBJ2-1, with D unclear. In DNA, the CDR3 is TGTGCCAGTAGTCCCTGGGGTGAATTTAGCCATGAGCAGTTCTTC. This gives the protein CASSPWGEFSHEQFF.